These T cell receptor beta chains were read from a single sample in a study of regulatory T cells in long-lasting Graves disease. TCRdb called the multiplex PCR reads again in MiXCR, with one record for every CDR3 protein. The profile shows about 560,000 distinct CDR3 sequences, about 16% of them singletons. The same specimen was also included in a second study, on T cells in Graves' hyperthyroidism and ophthalmopathy.

Sequencing was performed on peripheral blood mononuclear cells (PBMCs), taken at new diagnosis, from a patient treated with antithyroid drugs. The receptors here all came from a man aged 18 to 30 with Graves disease. The CDR3 runs from the conserved cysteine through the conserved F or W. D genes are given only for firm matches. The size of a clone is reported for some rows only, either as once, few or many, or as a class for expanded clones.

j_gene: TRBJ2-7; abundance: many; len: 15; v_gene: TRBV6-5; d_gene: -; CDR3nt: TGTGCCAGCAGTTACTCGGCAGGCCTCGCGGCTGAGCAGTACTTC; CDR3aa: CASSYSAGLAAEQYF
j_gene: TRBJ2-7; abundance: many; len: 15; v_gene: TRBV5-1; d_gene: TRBD2; CDR3nt: TGCGCCAGCAGCTTGAAGGCTAGCGGGACCTACGAGCAGTACTTC; CDR3aa: CASSLKASGTYEQYF
j_gene: TRBJ2-1; abundance: many; len: 15; v_gene: TRBV5-1; d_gene: -; CDR3nt: TGCGCCAGCAGCTTGGAGTCGGGACCTCAGGGTGAGCAGTTCTTC; CDR3aa: CASSLESGPQGEQFF
j_gene: TRBJ1-5; abundance: many; len: 14; v_gene: TRBV20-1; d_gene: -; CDR3nt: TGCAGTGCTAGAGGAGGGGACATAGGACAGCCCCAGCATTTT; CDR3aa: CSARGGDIGQPQHF
j_gene: TRBJ2-2; abundance: few; len: 18; v_gene: TRBV6-1; d_gene: TRBD2; CDR3nt: TGTGCCAGCAGTCTTCGGACTAGCGGTTACGCGAACACCGGGGAGCTGTTTTTT; CDR3aa: CASSLRTSGYANTGELFF
j_gene: TRBJ2-3; abundance: -; len: 16; v_gene: TRBV7-3; d_gene: TRBD2; CDR3nt: TGTGCCAGCAGCCCCGGGACTAGGACTCAACTAGATACGCAGTATTTT; CDR3aa: CASSPGTRTQLDTQYF
j_gene: TRBJ1-1; abundance: many; len: 14; v_gene: TRBV7-9; d_gene: -; CDR3nt: TGTGCCAGCAGCTTAACGGCCTCGAACACTGAAGCTTTCTTT; CDR3aa: CASSLTASNTEAFF
j_gene: TRBJ1-5; abundance: few; len: 18; v_gene: TRBV6-2/TRBV6-3; d_gene: -; CDR3nt: TGTGCCAGCAGTCATGCAGCTGACTGGCTGTATAGCAATCAGCCCCAGCATTTT; CDR3aa: CASSHAADWLYSNQPQHF
j_gene: TRBJ2-1; abundance: -; len: 15; v_gene: TRBV30; d_gene: TRBD2; CDR3nt: TGTGCCTGGAGGTTTACGGGAGGGGCCTACAATGAGCAGTTCTTC; CDR3aa: CAWRFTGGAYNEQFF
j_gene: TRBJ1-1; abundance: many; len: 16; v_gene: TRBV12-3/TRBV12-4; d_gene: -; CDR3nt: TGTGCCAGCAGTTTAGCGCCCGGAGTGGGGGCCACTGAAGCTTTCTTT; CDR3aa: CASSLAPGVGATEAFF
j_gene: TRBJ1-6; abundance: few; len: 19; v_gene: TRBV19; d_gene: TRBD1; CDR3nt: TGTGCCAGTAGTGCGGGGCCGGGACAGGGGACCACCCGACGTAAGACCCTCCACTTT; CDR3aa: CASSAGPGQGTTRRKTLHF
j_gene: TRBJ2-5; abundance: -; len: 14; v_gene: TRBV20-1; d_gene: TRBD2; CDR3nt: TGCAGTGCAACGAGGGCGGGAGGGCCCGAGACCCAGTACTTC; CDR3aa: CSATRAGGPETQYF
j_gene: TRBJ1-4; abundance: many; len: 15; v_gene: TRBV2; d_gene: TRBD1; CDR3nt: TGTGCCAGCTCGTTCGACAGGGGGCTTGGAGAAAAACTGTTTTTT; CDR3aa: CASSFDRGLGEKLFF
j_gene: TRBJ2-5; abundance: -; len: 17; v_gene: TRBV7-9; d_gene: -; CDR3nt: TGTGCCAGCAGCTTATTGGGCGGTCCATCGGGGCAAGAGACCCAGTACTTC; CDR3aa: CASSLLGGPSGQETQYF
j_gene: TRBJ2-3; abundance: -; len: 14; v_gene: TRBV20-1; d_gene: -; CDR3nt: TGCAGTGCTAGAGATCACTGGGGAGTAGATACGCAGTATTTT; CDR3aa: CSARDHWGVDTQYF
j_gene: TRBJ1-4; abundance: few; len: 15; v_gene: TRBV15; d_gene: -; CDR3nt: TGTGCCACCAGTACCGGGAGCCCTAGGAATGAAAAACTGTTTTTT; CDR3aa: CATSTGSPRNEKLFF
j_gene: TRBJ2-5; abundance: -; len: 13; v_gene: TRBV5-1; d_gene: -; CDR3nt: TGCGCCCCCAAAGGAGTGTACCAAGAGACCCAGTACTTC; CDR3aa: CAPKGVYQETQYF
j_gene: TRBJ2-1; abundance: few; len: 16; v_gene: TRBV12-5; d_gene: TRBD1; CDR3nt: TGTGCTAGTGGTTTGGTACAGCAGGGGGTATACAATGAGCAGTTCTTC; CDR3aa: CASGLVQQGVYNEQFF
j_gene: TRBJ1-1; abundance: many; len: 17; v_gene: TRBV7-9; d_gene: TRBD1; CDR3nt: TGTGCCAGCGGGTCCTCCGGGACAGGGGCGACGAACACTGAAGCTTTCTTT; CDR3aa: CASGSSGTGATNTEAFF
j_gene: TRBJ1-4; abundance: -; len: 15; v_gene: TRBV5-6; d_gene: TRBD1; CDR3nt: TGTGCCAGCAGCAACACGGGACAGGGGCGCGAAAAACTGTTTTTT; CDR3aa: CASSNTGQGREKLFF
j_gene: TRBJ1-2; abundance: few; len: 15; v_gene: TRBV6-1; d_gene: -; CDR3nt: TGTGCCAGCAGTGAAGATTCGGGCCGGTGGTATGGCTACACCTTC; CDR3aa: CASSEDSGRWYGYTF
j_gene: TRBJ1-4; abundance: -; len: 12; v_gene: TRBV5-6; d_gene: -; CDR3nt: TGTGCCGGCAGCTTGGCAGATGGAAAACTGTTTTTT; CDR3aa: CAGSLADGKLFF
j_gene: TRBJ2-3; abundance: few; len: 16; v_gene: TRBV20-1; d_gene: TRBD2; CDR3nt: TGCAGTGCTAGAGATCCCAGCGGGGGGGCACCAGATACGCAGTATTTT; CDR3aa: CSARDPSGGAPDTQYF
j_gene: TRBJ2-3; abundance: -; len: 15; v_gene: TRBV5-1; d_gene: TRBD2; CDR3nt: TGCGCCAGCAGCCCCTCGGGAGGGGGAGGAGGTACGCAGTATTTT; CDR3aa: CASSPSGGGGGTQYF
j_gene: TRBJ1-5; abundance: few; len: 15; v_gene: TRBV5-5; d_gene: -; CDR3nt: TGTGCCAGCAGTAGGGGCCCAGGGAGCAATCAGCCCCAGCATTTT; CDR3aa: CASSRGPGSNQPQHF
j_gene: TRBJ1-4; abundance: -; len: 14; v_gene: TRBV9; d_gene: -; CDR3nt: TGTGCCAGCAGCAATGACAGGTTTAATGAAAAACTGTTTTTT; CDR3aa: CASSNDRFNEKLFF
j_gene: TRBJ2-1; abundance: -; len: 16; v_gene: TRBV6-5; d_gene: TRBD1; CDR3nt: TGTGCCAGCAGTTATTTAGGGACAGCTATTCACAATGAGCAGTTCTTC; CDR3aa: CASSYLGTAIHNEQFF
j_gene: TRBJ2-7; abundance: many; len: 14; v_gene: TRBV28; d_gene: -; CDR3nt: TGTGCCAGCAGTTTATACAGGTCTACCTACGAGCAGTACTTC; CDR3aa: CASSLYRSTYEQYF
j_gene: TRBJ2-5; abundance: many; len: 15; v_gene: TRBV28; d_gene: -; CDR3nt: TGTGCCAGCAGTTTCACTCCGGTGGCGAGAGAGACCCAGTACTTC; CDR3aa: CASSFTPVARETQYF
j_gene: TRBJ2-7; abundance: few; len: 13; v_gene: TRBV20-1; d_gene: -; CDR3nt: TGCAGTGCTACAGGGTTCAGCTCCTACGAGCAGTACTTC; CDR3aa: CSATGFSSYEQYF
j_gene: TRBJ2-5; abundance: many; len: 14; v_gene: TRBV6-1; d_gene: TRBD1; CDR3nt: TGTGCCAGCAGCCGACAGGGGGCTTTGGAGACCCAGTACTTC; CDR3aa: CASSRQGALETQYF
j_gene: TRBJ2-1; abundance: many; len: 14; v_gene: TRBV20-1; d_gene: -; CDR3nt: TGCAGTGCTAGGCTCGGAAACCATCACAATGAGCAGTTCTTC; CDR3aa: CSARLGNHHNEQFF
j_gene: TRBJ2-7; abundance: -; len: 15; v_gene: TRBV5-1; d_gene: -; CDR3nt: TGCGCCAGCAGCTTGGCCGTGGAGGGTGCCCACGAGCAGTACTTC; CDR3aa: CASSLAVEGAHEQYF
j_gene: TRBJ1-3; abundance: -; len: 12; v_gene: TRBV10-1; d_gene: -; CDR3nt: TGCGCCAGCAGTGAGGATGGAAACACCATATATTTT; CDR3aa: CASSEDGNTIYF
j_gene: TRBJ2-1; abundance: many; len: 16; v_gene: TRBV20-1; d_gene: TRBD2; CDR3nt: TGCAGTGCTAGAGATACGACTAGCCCTGCCTACAATGAGCAGTTCTTC; CDR3aa: CSARDTTSPAYNEQFF
j_gene: TRBJ1-5; abundance: few; len: 14; v_gene: TRBV3-1; d_gene: -; CDR3nt: TGTGCCAGCAGCCAAGATAATGGGGGGACGACCCAGCATTTT; CDR3aa: CASSQDNGGTTQHF
j_gene: TRBJ2-3; abundance: many; len: 13; v_gene: TRBV20-1; d_gene: TRBD2; CDR3nt: TGCAGTGCTAGTCGGGAGGGTACAGATACGCAGTATTTT; CDR3aa: CSASREGTDTQYF
j_gene: TRBJ2-1; abundance: -; len: 17; v_gene: TRBV6-5; d_gene: -; CDR3nt: TGTGCCAGCAGTTACAGCTTTTCCCCAGGAATCTACAATGAGCAGTTCTTC; CDR3aa: CASSYSFSPGIYNEQFF
j_gene: TRBJ2-7; abundance: few; len: 12; v_gene: TRBV7-9; d_gene: -; CDR3nt: TGTGCCAGCAGCTTAGCAACGATGGGGCAGTACTTC; CDR3aa: CASSLATMGQYF
j_gene: TRBJ2-7; abundance: many; len: 13; v_gene: TRBV10-3; d_gene: -; CDR3nt: TGTGCCACCCAGGACTTTCCACAGCACGAGCAGTACTTC; CDR3aa: CATQDFPQHEQYF
j_gene: TRBJ1-5; abundance: few; len: 15; v_gene: TRBV7-2; d_gene: -; CDR3nt: TGTGCCAGCAGCTTAGATCACTATAGCAATCAGCCCCAGCATTTT; CDR3aa: CASSLDHYSNQPQHF
j_gene: TRBJ1-5; abundance: many; len: 15; v_gene: TRBV15; d_gene: TRBD1; CDR3nt: TGTGCCACCAGCAGAGGGGACAGGGGAAATCAGCCCCAGCATTTT; CDR3aa: CATSRGDRGNQPQHF
j_gene: TRBJ1-1; abundance: many; len: 14; v_gene: TRBV3-1; d_gene: -; CDR3nt: TGTGCCAGCAGCCAAGATTTGGGGTACACTGAAGCTTTCTTT; CDR3aa: CASSQDLGYTEAFF
j_gene: TRBJ2-7; abundance: -; len: 16; v_gene: TRBV7-2; d_gene: TRBD2; CDR3nt: TGTGCCAGCAGCCGCCGGGTAGCGGGGAGCTCCTACGAGCAGTACTTC; CDR3aa: CASSRRVAGSSYEQYF
j_gene: TRBJ2-7; abundance: few; len: 12; v_gene: TRBV6-2/TRBV6-3; d_gene: -; CDR3nt: TGTGCCAGCAAGTCCGTGACCCCCGAGCAGTACTTC; CDR3aa: CASKSVTPEQYF
j_gene: TRBJ2-4; abundance: -; len: 16; v_gene: TRBV5-4; d_gene: -; CDR3nt: TGTGCCAGCAGCTCGGACGGGGTCGTAGCCAAAAACATTCAGTACTTC; CDR3aa: CASSSDGVVAKNIQYF
j_gene: TRBJ2-1; abundance: few; len: 16; v_gene: TRBV11-1; d_gene: TRBD2; CDR3nt: TGTGCCAGCAGTGTCCTAGCGGGATCAACCTACAATGAGCAGTTCTTC; CDR3aa: CASSVLAGSTYNEQFF
j_gene: TRBJ2-7; abundance: many; len: 15; v_gene: TRBV11-2; d_gene: TRBD2; CDR3nt: TGTGCCAGCAGCTTAGAGGGACTAGAGTCCTACGAGCAGTACTTC; CDR3aa: CASSLEGLESYEQYF
j_gene: TRBJ2-7; abundance: few; len: 14; v_gene: TRBV3-1; d_gene: TRBD1; CDR3nt: TGTGCCAGCAGCCCCCTGGACAGGGTCCACGAGCAGTACTTC; CDR3aa: CASSPLDRVHEQYF
j_gene: TRBJ2-2; abundance: -; len: 16; v_gene: TRBV20-1; d_gene: TRBD2; CDR3nt: TGCAGTGCTTCCCGGACTAGCGGGTACAACACCGGGGAGCTGTTTTTT; CDR3aa: CSASRTSGYNTGELFF
j_gene: TRBJ2-5; abundance: few; len: 19; v_gene: TRBV9; d_gene: -; CDR3nt: TGTGCCAGCAGCCCTCCCCCAGAGGAGGGACAGAAAAAACAAGAGACCCAGTACTTC; CDR3aa: CASSPPPEEGQKKQETQYF
j_gene: TRBJ1-5; abundance: many; len: 15; v_gene: TRBV20-1; d_gene: TRBD1; CDR3nt: TGCAGTGCTAAGCCCCAAACAGGGGGGGTTCAGCCCCAGCATTTT; CDR3aa: CSAKPQTGGVQPQHF
j_gene: TRBJ1-1; abundance: many; len: 13; v_gene: TRBV30; d_gene: -; CDR3nt: TGTGCCTGGAGTGGGGGACTACTCACTGAAGCTTTCTTT; CDR3aa: CAWSGGLLTEAFF